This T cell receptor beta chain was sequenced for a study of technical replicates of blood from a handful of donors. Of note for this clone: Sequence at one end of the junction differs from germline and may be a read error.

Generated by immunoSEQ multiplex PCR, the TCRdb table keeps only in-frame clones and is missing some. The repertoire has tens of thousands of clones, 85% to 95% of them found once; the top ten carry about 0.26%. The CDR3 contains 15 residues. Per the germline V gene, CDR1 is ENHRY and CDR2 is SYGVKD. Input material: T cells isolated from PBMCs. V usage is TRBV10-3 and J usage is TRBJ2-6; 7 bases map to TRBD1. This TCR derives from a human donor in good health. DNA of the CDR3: TGTGCCACCAGTAACCAGGGGGCTGGGGCCAACGTCCTGACTTTC. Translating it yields CATSNQGAGANVLTF.